The clone carrying this T cell receptor (beta chain) was seen at least ten times. Its antigen remains unknown. This record belongs to a study of neurological immune-mediated disorders. Whole-study context: Of the 35 or so patients with multiple sclerosis, about 31 had relapsing-remitting MS, whereas the remaining 3 had secondary progressive MS.

The cDNA came from 5'RACE, which used 10-nucleotide random UMIs. TCRdb re-called the 5' RACE reads with MiXCR, one entry per CDR3 protein. Seen here are about 95,000 distinct CDR3 sequences, 3.5% to 4% observed once, and the top ten hold around 6%. V gave up 0 bases and J gave up 4 bases, with 12 bases separating them. This CDR3 spans 15 amino acids. Germline CDR1 and CDR2: ENHRY and SYGVKD. Study conclusions and caveats: On phylogenetic grouping, the repertoires of 18 of 34 multiple sclerosis patients fell within one related-CDR3 cluster, constituting a possible signature. Whereas HTLV-1-associated myelopathy showed the most TCR clonal expansion, multiple sclerosis showed the least, with levels below those of healthy controls.

The receptor's source is a woman between 18 and 30 years old with multiple sclerosis. Sequenced sample: PBMCs. The rearrangement joins TRBV10-3 to TRBJ1-2, with D maybe TRBD1 (5 bases). CDR3 region: CAISESAGYGYGYTF. CDR3 DNA sequence: TGTGCCATCAGTGAGTCCGCAGGGTATGGCTATGGCTACACCTTC.